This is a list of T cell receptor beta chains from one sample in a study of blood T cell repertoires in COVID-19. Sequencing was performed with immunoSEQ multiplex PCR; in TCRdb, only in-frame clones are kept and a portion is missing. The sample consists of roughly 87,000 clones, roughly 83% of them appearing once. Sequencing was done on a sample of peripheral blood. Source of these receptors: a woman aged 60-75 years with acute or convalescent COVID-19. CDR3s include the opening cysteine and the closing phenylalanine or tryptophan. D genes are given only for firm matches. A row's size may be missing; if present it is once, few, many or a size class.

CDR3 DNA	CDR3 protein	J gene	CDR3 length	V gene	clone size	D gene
TGTGCCAGCAGACGACAGGGCTTCCTTTATAGCAATCAGCCCCAGCATTTT	CASRRQGFLYSNQPQHF	TRBJ1-5	17	TRBV28	.	TRBD1
TGTGCCAGCAGTCTCAGAGGGACAGGGATCAATTCACCCCTCCACTTT	CASSLRGTGINSPLHF	TRBJ1-6	16	TRBV28	few	TRBD1
TGTGCCAGCAGCTCTCGGGGGAGGAGGGTCACCGGGGAGCTGTTTTTT	CASSSRGRRVTGELFF	TRBJ2-2	16	TRBV5-6	few	.
TGTGCCAGCAGCCTCGCCCGACAGGGGTCCCTCTCCTACGAGCAGTACTTC	CASSLARQGSLSYEQYF	TRBJ2-7	17	TRBV14	.	TRBD1
TGTGCCACCAGCAGAGAATTTACAGGGACCTATGGCTACACCTTC	CATSREFTGTYGYTF	TRBJ1-2	15	TRBV15	.	.
TGCGCCAGCAGCTTTGAGGCAGCCAGCTCCTACAATGAGCAGTTCTTC	CASSFEAASSYNEQFF	TRBJ2-1	16	TRBV5-1	.	.
TGTGCCAGCAGCGTAGCCTCCGTAGCCTACGAGCAGTACTTC	CASSVASVAYEQYF	TRBJ2-7	14	TRBV9	.	.
TGTGCCAGCAGCCAAGCCAGGGAGGGGAACACTGAAGCTTTCTTT	CASSQAREGNTEAFF	TRBJ1-1	15	TRBV14	.	.
TGTGCCAGCAGCTTAGGCGGACAGGGGTATGGCTACACCTTC	CASSLGGQGYGYTF	TRBJ1-2	14	TRBV5-4	.	TRBD1
TGCGCCAGCAGATTTGACAGGGACACTGAAGCTTTCTTT	CASRFDRDTEAFF	TRBJ1-1	13	TRBV5-1	.	TRBD1
TGTGCCAGCAGCCAAGATCTTCGGCTACAGGGCCGAGGGAACACCATATATTTT	CASSQDLRLQGRGNTIYF	TRBJ1-3	18	TRBV3-1/TRBV3-2	.	.
TGTGCCAGCAGTTACTCGATGAGGGTTCAGCCCCAGCATTTT	CASSYSMRVQPQHF	TRBJ1-5	14	TRBV6-2/TRBV6-3	.	.
TGCGCCAGCAGCCAATTGACAGGGGGTACTGAAGCTTTCTTT	CASSQLTGGTEAFF	TRBJ1-1	14	TRBV4-3	.	TRBD1
TGCGCCAGCAGCCAAGAAATGGGACAGGGGTTTCTAGGCTACACCTTC	CASSQEMGQGFLGYTF	TRBJ1-2	16	TRBV4-1	.	TRBD1
TGCGCCAGCAGCCAACACGGACAGGGGAGTTCACCCCTCCACTTT	CASSQHGQGSSPLHF	TRBJ1-6	15	TRBV4-1	.	TRBD1
TGTGCCAGCAGCCAGGTGGTAACGCGGAGTAATTCACCCCTCCACTTT	CASSQVVTRSNSPLHF	TRBJ1-6	16	TRBV4-2	.	.
TGTGCCAGCAGTTACCTCCGCACAGGGGGGGGCTATGGCTACACCTTC	CASSYLRTGGGYGYTF	TRBJ1-2	16	TRBV6-5	.	TRBD1
TGTGCCAGCAGCAGGGCAGGGGAAGGCTACACCTTC	CASSRAGEGYTF	TRBJ1-2	12	TRBV21-1	few	.
TGCAGCGTTGTCAGGGGGCCAAAAGATACGCAGTATTTT	CSVVRGPKDTQYF	TRBJ2-3	13	TRBV29-1	.	TRBD1
TGCAGCTTATCCCAGGACAAGGTCACTGAAGCTTTCTTT	CSLSQDKVTEAFF	TRBJ1-1	13	TRBV29-1	.	.
TGCGCCAGCACCCCGACAGCAGGGGGCTACGAGCAGTACTTC	CASTPTAGGYEQYF	TRBJ2-7	14	TRBV10-1	.	TRBD1
TGTGCCAGCAGCTTAGAGCTGAATCAGCCCCAGCATTTT	CASSLELNQPQHF	TRBJ1-5	13	TRBV7-8	.	.
TGTGCCAGCAGCCCGGGACAGGGGAATCAGCCCCAGCATTTT	CASSPGQGNQPQHF	TRBJ1-5	14	TRBV7-9	.	TRBD1
TGTGCCTGGGATATCGCGGGGAAACTGTTTTTT	CAWDIAGKLFF	TRBJ1-4	11	TRBV30	.	.
TGTGCCAGCAGCTACAGGGACGGCTACACCTTC	CASSYRDGYTF	TRBJ1-2	11	TRBV28	once	.
TGCGCCAGCAGCCAAGAAGGGCTAGCTATCACAGATACGCAGTATTTT	CASSQEGLAITDTQYF	TRBJ2-3	16	TRBV4-1	.	.
TGTGCCAGCAGCTTGGGGCTCAACTATGGCTACACCTTC	CASSLGLNYGYTF	TRBJ1-2	13	TRBV7-9	.	.
TGTGCCAGCAGCTTAAGTAGCGGCAACGTATTAGACTCTGGAAACACCATATATTTT	CASSLSSGNVLDSGNTIYF	TRBJ1-3	19	TRBV11-2	.	.
TGCGCCAGCAGCTCGGACAGATCTTTCACAGATACGCAGTATTTT	CASSSDRSFTDTQYF	TRBJ2-3	15	TRBV5-1	.	.
TGTGCCTGGTCGCTCTACCGGGGTGAAAAACTGTTTTTT	CAWSLYRGEKLFF	TRBJ1-4	13	TRBV30	.	.
TGTGCCAGCAGGCCGGGACAGGGTATTTTGACTGAAGCTTTCTTT	CASRPGQGILTEAFF	TRBJ1-1	15	TRBV6-6	.	TRBD1
TGTGCCAGCAGCTTAGGGGCAGCAGACAATCAGCCCCAGCATTTT	CASSLGAADNQPQHF	TRBJ1-5	15	TRBV7-2	.	.
TGTGCCAGCAGAACGCAGACAGGGAGCACAGATACGCAGTATTTT	CASRTQTGSTDTQYF	TRBJ2-3	15	TRBV7-2	.	TRBD1
TGTGCCAGCAGCCCCGGGACAGGGGCTTCAAATCAGCCCCAGCATTTT	CASSPGTGASNQPQHF	TRBJ1-5	16	TRBV7-9	.	TRBD1
TGTGCCAGCAGCGTAGCCGCGGCGGGTACAGATACGCAGTATTTT	CASSVAAAGTDTQYF	TRBJ2-3	15	TRBV9	.	.
TGTGCCAGCAGCTTGCAGCGGGGGGCGCGAGGAAACACCATATATTTT	CASSLQRGARGNTIYF	TRBJ1-3	16	TRBV5-4	.	.
TGTGCCAGTTTGTTTGACACGGGGGGCGTGAGGAACACTGAAGCTTTCTTT	CASLFDTGGVRNTEAFF	TRBJ1-1	17	TRBV2	once	.
TGTGCCAGCAGTTTCGCCGGGACAGGGGTTCCTAGCAATCAGCCCCAGCATTTT	CASSFAGTGVPSNQPQHF	TRBJ1-5	18	TRBV27	.	TRBD1
TGTGCCAGCAGCTTAGAATCACAGGGGTACTATGGCTACACCTTC	CASSLESQGYYGYTF	TRBJ1-2	15	TRBV11-2	.	TRBD1
TGTGCCAGCACCCTGACCGGGACAGGTGGGACCCAGTACTTC	CASTLTGTGGTQYF	TRBJ2-5	14	TRBV28	.	TRBD1
TGTGCCACTACTAGCGGGGGGGCTGGTACGCAGTATTTT	CATTSGGAGTQYF	TRBJ2-3	13	TRBV7-8	.	TRBD2